This T cell receptor beta chain came from a study of T-cell memory formation after mild COVID-19. CDR3 length: 14 residues. CDR1 and CDR2 (germline): SGHTA, FQGNSA. J was trimmed by 4 bases and V by 6 bases; bases with no gene match: 8. There are a few counts of this clonotype. From the 5' RACE reads, TCRdb called clonotypes with MiXCR, one entry per CDR3 protein. Of approximately 210,000 distinct CDR3 sequences listed, about 17% were seen once; the top ten hold around 2.4%. This TCR derives from an adult woman who had mild COVID-19 (a few samples of this study predate the infection). Cell type and time point are not known. The specimen sequenced was PBMCs or a T cell subset sorted from them (not recorded which). The chain joins TRBV7-2 to TRBJ2-7, with 8 bases that match TRBD2. The CDR3 DNA reads TGTGCCAGCAGTCGTAGCGGGGAGTGGTACGAGCAGTACTTC. Protein: CASSRSGEWYEQYF.